The 30 T cell receptor beta chains below all came from one sample that was sequenced in a study of blood T cell repertoires in COVID-19. Clones were read by immunoSEQ multiplex PCR, and TCRdb kept only the in-frame ones, dropping some. The data contain 100,000 or so clones, 90% to 95% of them singletons. Sequenced material: peripheral blood. These receptors were collected from a woman in her fifties or sixties in a cohort sampled during active COVID-19.

CDR3 loop: CASGSGSYSNQPQHF. The CDR3 coding sequence is TGTGCCAGCGGGAGCGGGTCCTATAGCAATCAGCCCCAGCATTTT. V is TRBV21-1 and J is TRBJ1-5. TRBV21-1 is shown as a pseudogene. The CDR3 consists of 15 residues.

The chain joins TRBV7-6 to TRBJ2-6, with 9 bases identical to TRBD1. Germline CDR1 SGHVS, CDR2 FNYEAQ. The CDR3 totals 17 residues. The V segment lost 5 bases and the J segment 1 base; nucleotides outside the gene matches: 6. For the CDR3, the DNA is TGTGCCAGCAGCGCGATCGGGACAGGGTCTGGGGCCAACGTCCTGACTTTC. As protein: CASSAIGTGSGANVLTF.

This sequence joins TRBV7-9 and TRBJ2-1; 10 bases align to TRBD2. This CDR3 contains 14 residues. The trim removed 4 bases at V and 9 bases at J, leaving 6 bases unmatched. The germline gives CDR1 SEHNR, CDR2 FQNEAQ (reference sequence). Here the CDR3 reads CASSSPGTSVEQFF. CDR3 DNA: TGTGCCAGCAGCTCCCCCGGGACTAGCGTTGAGCAGTTCTTC.

J is TRBJ2-7 and V is TRBV11-2; TRBD2 agrees at 12 bases. CDR3 length equals 17 residues. Germline V lookup: CDR1 SGHAT, CDR2 FQNNGV. Unmatched junction bases numbered 14, after V lost 6 bases and J lost 5 bases. The CDR3 bases are TGTGCCAGCAGATCTCTCGGACTAGCGGGATCTGTTGACGAGCAGTACTTC. This codes for CASRSLGLAGSVDEQYF.

This sequence joins TRBV30 and TRBJ2-3, with 9 bases fitting TRBD2. Germline CDR1 GTSNPN, CDR2 SVGIG (reference sequence). The CDR3 length is 13 residues. The junction had 9 bases not matched to a gene; V was cut back by 4 bases and J by 10 bases. The DNA of the CDR3 is TGTGCCTGGAATAAAGCGGGGGGCCATCCGCAGTATTTT. Amino acids: CAWNKAGGHPQYF.

This clone was picked up a small number of times. At one of its ends the junction is not consistent with the germline gene, which may arise from a read error. The rearrangement uses TRBV10-1 and TRBJ2-2, with 9 positions matching TRBD2. This CDR3 is built from 15 residues. Per germline, CDR1 WNHNN and CDR2 SYGVQD (reference sequence). The CDR3 DNA follows: TGCGCCAGCAGTGACTCTAGCGGGAACCCCGGGGAGCTGTTTTTT. Translating gives CASSDSSGNPGELFF.

The chain has TRBV4-1 and TRBJ2-3; unclear D gene. Trimming removed 0 bases at V and 7 bases at J, with 17 bases between. Germline V gene sequence: CDR1 MGHRA, CDR2 YSYEKL. This CDR3 is built from 16 residues. CDR3 protein: CASSQDSSVKRNTQYF. The CDR3 bases are TGCGCCAGCAGCCAAGATTCTTCGGTCAAACGCAATACGCAGTATTTT.

This clone was detected only a few times. The J gene is TRBJ1-3, the V gene TRBV10-1; 8 bases agree with TRBD1. CDR1 and CDR2 from the germline V gene are WNHNN and SYGVQD (reference sequence). The CDR3 covers 15 residues. The V segment lost 2 bases and the J segment 2 bases; nucleotides outside the gene matches: 2. As DNA, the CDR3 is TGCGCCAGCAGTGAGAGGACAGGGACTGGAAACACCATATATTTT. Protein sequence: CASSERTGTGNTIYF.

Only one count was recorded for this clone. Other DNA sequences from this sample encode an identical CDR3 as well. This sequence joins TRBV5-6 and TRBJ2-7; 11 bases are a match to TRBD1. CDR1 is SGHDT and CDR2 is YYEEEE in the germline V gene. There are 14 residues in the CDR3. After removal of 3 bases from V and 6 bases from J, the junction contained 5 bases not matched to a gene. CDR3 nucleotides: TGTGCCAGCAGCTGGGGACAGGGGGGATCCGAGCAGTACTTC. It codes for CASSWGQGGSEQYF.

A note on this clone: Other DNA sequences of this sample code for an identical CDR3. The chain links TRBV6-5 to TRBJ1-6; 7 bases match TRBD1. The CDR3 length is 15 residues. From germline, CDR1 is MNHEY and CDR2 SVGAGI. V shed 0 bases, J shed 6 bases, and the junction held 2 bases outside the gene matches. In DNA, the CDR3 is TGTGCCAGCAGTTACTCGCAGGGGGGTAATTCACCCCTCCACTTT. Amino acids: CASSYSQGGNSPLHF.

The chain couples TRBV6-5 to TRBJ2-7; the match to TRBD1 covers 9 bases. Unmatched junction bases numbered 10, after V lost 6 bases and J lost 4 bases. Germline V gene sequence: CDR1 MNHEY, CDR2 SVGAGI. The CDR3 consists of 15 residues. Here the CDR3 DNA reads TGTGCCAGCAGCACCCGTGGACAGGGGTCGTACGAGCAGTACTTC. This encodes CASSTRGQGSYEQYF.

The chain couples TRBV5-1 to TRBJ1-1, with 12 bases fitting TRBD1. The germline V gene encodes CDR1 SGHRS and CDR2 YFSETQ. After removal of 3 bases from V and 3 bases from J, the junction contained 3 bases not matched to a gene. This CDR3 is 15 amino acids long. This CDR3 is CASSWGQGAHTEAFF. Written as DNA, the CDR3 is TGCGCCAGCAGCTGGGGACAGGGGGCTCACACTGAAGCTTTCTTT.

This chain joins TRBV5-1 and TRBJ2-7; unclear D gene. Germline CDR1 is SGHRS and CDR2 is YFSETQ. V shed 0 bases and J shed 5 bases, with 6 bases lying between them. The CDR3 is 12 residues long. The chain's CDR3 is CASSLGRDEQYF. The CDR3 DNA is TGCGCCAGCAGCTTGGGCCGGGACGAGCAGTACTTC.

The chain links TRBV7-2 to TRBJ1-1, with a weak D call TRBD1 (5 bases). The CDR3 is 14 amino acids. The V and J ends lost 6 bases and 8 bases respectively, with 19 bases between them. The V gene's germline CDR1 is SGHTA and CDR2 FQGNSA. The CDR3 nucleotides read TGTGCCAGCAGGTCCCAGCGGGGGGACCGAGAAGCTTTCTTT. As protein: CASRSQRGDREAFF.

The chain uses TRBV7-8 and TRBJ2-6; D possibly corresponds to TRBD1 (6 bases). V gave up 4 bases and J gave up 1 base, with 14 bases separating them. This CDR3 is 17 amino acids long. Germline CDR1 SGHVS, CDR2 FQNEAQ. The CDR3 nucleotides are TGTGCCAGCAGCTCGCCTACAGGGTCTTCTGGGGCCAACGTCCTGACTTTC. Encoded protein: CASSSPTGSSGANVLTF. Full variable domain (outside the CDR3, taken from reference TRBV7-8 and TRBJ2-6): GAGVSQSPRYKVAKRGQDVALRCDPISGHVSLFWYQQALGQGPEFLTYFQNEAQLDKSGLPSDRFFAERPEGSVSTLKIQRTQQEDSAVYLCASSSPTGSSGANVLTFGAGSRLTVL.

This clone was counted once. This chain uses TRBV27 with TRBJ1-4; 8 nucleotides match TRBD1. The ends lost 2 bases at V and 7 bases at J; junction bases unmatched: 9. The CDR3 sequence is 16 residues long. Germline V CDR1 and CDR2: MNHEY, SMNVEV (reference sequence). CDR3 loop: CASSLIGQGSGEKLFF. In DNA, the CDR3 is TGTGCCAGCAGTTTAATCGGACAGGGATCAGGTGAAAAACTGTTTTTT.

The chain links TRBV5-1 to TRBJ2-7, with no clear D. Per the germline V gene, CDR1 is SGHRS and CDR2 is YFSETQ. The CDR3 covers 14 residues. The germline V and J ends were trimmed by 1 base and 1 base, with 9 bases remaining between them. The CDR3 spells CASSLRQVSYEQYF. CDR3 nucleotides: TGCGCCAGCAGCTTGAGGCAGGTGTCCTACGAGCAGTACTTC.

CDR3 nucleotides: TGTGCCTGGAGTGCTCACAATGAGCAGTTCTTC. Its protein is CAWSAHNEQFF. The chain uses TRBV30 and TRBJ2-1; D ambiguous. The CDR3 spans 11 residues. V was pared by 1 base and J by 5 bases, with 3 bases between. The germline CDR1 and CDR2 sequences are GTSNPN and SVGIG (reference sequence).

This chain uses TRBV19 with TRBJ2-1; tentatively, D is TRBD1 (6 bases). Germline V gene sequence: CDR1 LNHDA, CDR2 SQIVND (reference sequence). Trimming left V 5 bases short and J 4 bases short, with 9 bases between. The CDR3 totals 13 residues. The CDR3 region is CASSPQGYNEQFF. In DNA form, the CDR3 reads TGTGCCAGTAGTCCCCAGGGGTACAATGAGCAGTTCTTC.

The chain couples TRBV7-8 to TRBJ1-6; 7 nucleotides line up with TRBD1. Trimming took 0 bases from V and 9 from J; bases not matched to a gene: 17. There are 19 residues in the CDR3. The germline CDR1 and CDR2 sequences are SGHVS and FQNEAQ. CDR3: CASSLAFTGADPLGSPLHF. The CDR3 bases are TGTGCCAGCAGCTTAGCGTTCACAGGGGCCGACCCTCTGGGTTCACCCCTCCACTTT.

The chain uses TRBV7-9 and TRBJ1-3; D unresolved. The CDR3 is made up of 16 amino acids. The germline V gene encodes CDR1 SEHNR and CDR2 FQNEAQ (reference sequence). V dropped 1 base and J dropped 0 bases, with 10 bases sitting between them. Written as DNA, the CDR3 is TGTGCCAGCAGCTTAGACGGGGTCCCCTCTGGAAACACCATATATTTT. Its translation is CASSLDGVPSGNTIYF.

The V and J genes are TRBV3-1 (or the pseudogene TRBV3-2) and TRBJ2-2, with D possibly matching TRBD2 (6 bases). CDR3 size: 16 residues. Per germline, CDR1 LGHDT and CDR2 YNNKEL (reference sequence). Trimming cost V 4 bases and J 6 bases, with 18 bases left between them. Written as DNA, the CDR3 is TGTGCCAGCAGCCCCGGGAGTGCGGGTGGGGCCGGGGAGCTGTTTTTT. This gives the protein CASSPGSAGGAGELFF.

The gene calls are TRBV14 and TRBJ2-1, with a possible D match to TRBD1 (6 bases). CDR1 is SGHDN, CDR2 FVKESK, per germline. V lost 1 base and J 10 bases, leaving 17 bases between the germline ends. The length of the CDR3 is 15 residues. The CDR3: CASSQVGIQGKEQFF. CDR3 bases: TGTGCCAGCAGCCAAGTCGGTATACAGGGTAAGGAGCAGTTCTTC.

The table lists this clone with a few counts. The J gene is TRBJ2-7, the V gene TRBV11-2, with D possibly matching TRBD1 (6 bases). Looked up from germline, CDR1 is SGHAT and CDR2 is FQNNGV. V gave up 5 bases and J gave up 5 bases, with 10 bases separating them. The CDR3 consists of 12 residues. As DNA, the CDR3 is TGTGCCAGCAGCGCACACAGGGACGAGCAGTACTTC. Protein product: CASSAHRDEQYF. Full variable domain (remainder filled in from reference TRBV11-2 and TRBJ2-7): EAGVAQSPRYKIIEKRQSVAFWCNPISGHATLYWYQQILGQGPKLLIQFQNNGVVDDSQLPKDRFSAERLKGVDSTLKIQPAKLEDSAVYLCASSAHRDEQYFGPGTRLTVT.

The chain couples TRBV9 to TRBJ2-7; 9 bases agree with TRBD2. Germline values: CDR1 SGDLS, CDR2 YYNGEE. The CDR3 consists of 15 residues. The V and J ends lost 4 bases and 3 bases, in that order; junction bases with no gene match: 8. CDR3 in amino acids: CASSNRASGDYEQYF. CDR3 DNA: TGTGCCAGCAGCAACAGGGCTAGCGGGGACTACGAGCAGTACTTC.

CDR3 in amino acids: CARGEENTEAFF. CDR3 bases: TGTGCCAGGGGGGAGGAGAACACTGAAGCTTTCTTT. The V call is TRBV9, the J call TRBJ1-1, with a possible D match to TRBD1 (5 bases). V was clipped by 8 bases and J by 1 base, with 9 bases between them. The CDR3 is 12 amino acids. From germline, CDR1 is SGDLS and CDR2 YYNGEE.

The V call is TRBV15, the J call TRBJ1-5; D gene ambiguous. V was clipped by 3 bases and J by 3 bases, with 12 bases between them. CDR1 LNHNV and CDR2 YYDKDF come from the germline V gene (reference sequence). This CDR3 comprises 15 residues. The CDR3 region is CATSSGRHFNQPQHF. As DNA, the CDR3 is TGTGCCACCAGCAGCGGCCGACACTTCAATCAGCCCCAGCATTTT. The full variable domain, rest sourced from reference TRBV15 and TRBJ1-5, is DAMVIQNPRYQVTQFGKPVTLSCSQTLNHNVMYWYQQKSSQAPKLLFHYYDKDFNNEADTPDNFQSRRPNTSFCFLDIRSPGLGDTAMYLCATSSGRHFNQPQHFGDGTRLSIL.

The genes are TRBV29-1 and TRBJ2-3; TRBD2 matches at 12 bases. Germline loops: CDR1 SQVTM, CDR2 ANQGSEA. CDR3 length equals 16 residues. Trimming at V came to 6 bases and at J to 1 base, leaving 8 bases not matched to a gene. The CDR3 bases are TGCAGCGTGGGCCCCAGACTAGCGGGGGGCACAGATACGCAGTATTTT. Translating it yields CSVGPRLAGGTDTQYF.

This rearrangement joins TRBV6-5 to TRBJ2-3; 9 positions agree with TRBD1. Germline CDR1 and CDR2: MNHEY and SVGAGI. The CDR3 extends over 15 amino acids. The junction had 8 bases not matched to a gene; V was cut back by 6 bases and J by 4 bases. CDR3: CASRGGGQGPDTQYF. The DNA of the CDR3 is TGTGCCAGCAGGGGAGGGGGACAGGGCCCAGATACGCAGTATTTT.

The rearrangement uses TRBV12-3 or TRBV12-4 and TRBJ1-1, with D possibly matching TRBD1 (5 bases). The CDR3 length is 13 residues. The V gene lost 6 bases and the J gene lost 1 base, with 9 bases spanning the gap. DNA of the CDR3: TGTGCCAGCAGGTTAACAGGGAACACTGAAGCTTTCTTT. Amino acid sequence: CASRLTGNTEAFF.